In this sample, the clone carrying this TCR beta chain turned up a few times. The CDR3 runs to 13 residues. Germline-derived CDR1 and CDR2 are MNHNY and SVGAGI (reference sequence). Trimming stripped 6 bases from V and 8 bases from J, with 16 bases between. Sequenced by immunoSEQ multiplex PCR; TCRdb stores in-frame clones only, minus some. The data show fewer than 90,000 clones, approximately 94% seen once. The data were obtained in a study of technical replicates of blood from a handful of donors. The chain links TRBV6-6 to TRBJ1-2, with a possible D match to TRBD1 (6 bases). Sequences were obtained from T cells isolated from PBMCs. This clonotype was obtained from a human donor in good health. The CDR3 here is CASSPLQQGGYTF. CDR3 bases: TGTGCCAGCAGCCCACTCCAACAGGGAGGCTACACCTTC.